Here is one T cell receptor beta chain with its context. Its antigen specificity is not known. Base-call qualities are not available, and no considerably larger clone is one nucleotide away. The sample originates from a study of shared clonotypes between healthy human individuals (dated by TCRdb to the early 2020s). Regarding the research as a whole: A couple of women and a few men aged 18 to 49 years were included in the cohort. Libraries were prepared and TCR repertoires were sequenced by different laboratories using diverse techniques, in order to increase sequencing depth and limit assay-specific biases. Between about 0.9 and 10 billion PBMCs per donor were obtained by leukapheresis. Per donor, three plates each were used for CD4 naive and CD4 memory, two for CD8 naive, and one for CD8 memory. To estimate repertoire size and how much clonotypes are shared between individuals, the study performed deep sequencing of blood TCR repertoires from about five healthy adults. What the authors observed across the whole study: Based on pairwise subsampling, the degree of clonotype sharing among donors was expected to be affected by sequencing depth. Because the study included a small number of donors, the genetic and exposure-history diversity represented was limited. Clonotypes shared by all four sorted-subset donors showed higher generation probabilities than non-shared clonotypes. Approximately 5% of naive CD4, more than 3% of naive CD8, around 2.3% of memory CD4, and around 0.42% of memory CD8 clonotypes were shared across several donors. Rarefaction of sorted-subset datasets indicated incomplete sequencing despite the large sequencing depth. Estimated clonotype richness was generally larger for naive than for memory subsets. Sampling was restricted to blood, and TCR repertoires in tissue are likely to differ from TCR repertoires in blood.

TCR CDR3 regions were amplified from genomic DNA by multiplex PCR using the deep immunoSEQ assay. For each cell subset, the extracted genomic DNA was distributed evenly across all wells of several immunoSEQ 96-well plates, and each plate served as one replicate. For sorted subsets, about 220 ng of genomic DNA, equivalent to 25,000 to 35,000 T cell genomes, went into each replicate PCR. The purified libraries were quantified using a Qubit 3.0 fluorometer, sized with a Bioanalyzer 2100, and then quantified again using the KAPA Library Quantification kit. A separate single-read 150-cycle Illumina NextSeq 550 flow cell was used to sequence each immunoSEQ 96-well plate. The source study handled its data this way. Because the immunoSEQ output included only junctional sequences and no quality scores, the filtering could not be the same as the filtering used for full-length reads. To assign V/J genes and CDR3, sequences were annotated against IMGT germline references using PyIR, a Python wrapper for IgBLAST v1.9. Reads with weak V/J assignments (E-value above 1e-6), missing CDR3, stop codons, out-of-frame junctions, or ambiguous translated residues were removed. A V3J clonotype was defined by an identical inferred V gene, J gene, and CDR3 amino acid sequence. Percentage overlap between repertoires was computed as shared unique clonotypes divided by the size of the smaller repertoire. Repertoire richness was assessed with RTK rarefaction, the Chao1 estimator, and Recon v2.1 estimates of unobserved clonotypes. OLGA was used to compute generation probabilities for all TCRbeta clonotypes that the gDNA method yielded from a few donors. The immuneACCESS repertoire file appears here via TCRdb, limited to in-frame rearrangements. These files lack a portion of the clones; in checked studies, under half of the deficit traces to unresolved V genes, and the cause of the others is not known. V, J and clone size are those of that table, while D and trimming were read from the DNA. The sample data list millions of clones, and around 90% of these were observed just once. Clones ranked in the top ten supply around 0.14% of the sample.

The donors were healthy, HIV-negative adults who had no recently reported acute infections or vaccinations. Every donor was a Caucasian adult living in Nashville, Tennessee, USA. CD4+ T cells were enriched by magnetic negative selection; naive cells were then positively selected on CD45RA, and the negative fraction formed the memory subset. Blood was collected by leukapheresis, and PBMCs were isolated by Ficoll-Histopaque density gradient centrifugation and then cryopreserved in liquid nitrogen vapor phase. Purity and quantity of every magnetically sorted T cell population were checked by analytical flow cytometry. Genomic DNA was isolated from every sorted fraction and measured by UV absorbance on a Nanodrop 2000c. The CDR3 numbers 13 residues from cysteine through phenylalanine. Here the CDR3 DNA is all that survives: 39 bases in frame from base 1. The junction shows trimming of 5 bases on V and 3 bases on J, and the gene matches do not reach 5 bases of it. The CDR1 and CDR2 encoded by the germline V gene are SGHDT and YYEEEE.

The TCR sequence derives from a man aged 18 to 30 in good health. The rearranged segments are TRBV5-6 and TRBJ2-7, and 7 bases in between align with TRBD2. The sequenced sample was naive CD4+ T cells sorted from blood. The cell subset or site label, read with the paper, signifies: CD45RA+ positively selected. The DNA sequence is as follows: TGTGCCAGCAGGGAGCGGGGTCGCTACGAGCAGTACTTC. The translation is CASRERGRYEQYF.